These 11 T cell receptor beta chains came from one sample sequenced in a study of shared T cell receptors in the human thymus (dated by TCRdb to the early 2020s). The protocol used for the library was the immunoSEQ multiplex PCR assay. TCRdb took this table from immuneACCESS and kept in-frame rearrangements with V and J called. Such tables lack part of the clones; where checked against another copy, unresolved V genes explain under half of the gap, and the rest is unexplained. Within this sample are about 660,000 clones, with around 87% of them counted one time only. The ten largest account for 0.0094% of the sample. These data were also reused for a study on human thymus T cells.

The sample consisted of thymocytes. The source of these receptors is a boy under three years old with a congenital heart defect. Donor details come from another sample of the same person, matched by shared clones.

The V call is TRBV6-5, the J call TRBJ2-5, with a possible D match to TRBD2 (5 bases). The V and J ends lost 5 bases and 7 bases respectively, with 14 bases between them. The germline CDR1 and CDR2 sequences are MNHEY and SVGAGI. The CDR3 runs 13 residues. CDR3 region: CASSPRGGRTQYF. CDR3 bases: TGTGCCAGCAGTCCCCGGGGTGGAAGGACCCAGTACTTC.

CDR3 nucleotide sequence: TGCGCCAGCAGCCAAGGATTTGGAGGGACTTTCACAGATACGCAGTATTTT. Its protein is CASSQGFGGTFTDTQYF. The J gene is TRBJ2-3, the V gene TRBV4-1; possible D gene TRBD2, 6 bases. Trimming took 1 base from V and 2 from J, leaving 16 bases between them. The CDR3 has 17 amino acids. Per the germline V gene, CDR1 is MGHRA and CDR2 is YSYEKL.

The chain is built from TRBV4-3 and TRBJ2-3; 7 bases map to TRBD2. The CDR3 has 16 residues. CDR1 LGHNA and CDR2 YSLEER come from the germline V gene. The junction had 5 bases not matched to a gene; V was cut back by 2 bases and J by 0 bases. The CDR3 region has the DNA TGCGCCAGCAGCCAAACCCGGACTAGTAGCACAGATACGCAGTATTTT. It translates to CASSQTRTSSTDTQYF.

This chain joins TRBV1 and TRBJ1-2; TRBD1 was called by the table and not checked on the DNA. TRBV1 is described as a pseudogene. This CDR3 has 14 residues. DNA for the CDR3: TGCACCAGCAGCCGAAAACAGTGGATCTATGGCTACACCTTC. It translates to CTSSRKQWIYGYTF.

The chain joins TRBV5-1 to TRBJ2-2; the match to TRBD2 covers 8 bases. The ends lost 1 base at V and 7 bases at J; junction bases unmatched: 6. This CDR3 spans 15 amino acids. Per germline, CDR1 SGHRS and CDR2 YFSETQ. CDR3 sequence (DNA): TGCGCCAGCAGCTTGTATCGGGAGGGGGACGGGGAGCTGTTTTTT. Translating gives CASSLYREGDGELFF. Filled out from reference TRBV5-1 and TRBJ2-2, the complete variable domain reads KAGVTQTPRYLIKTRGQQVTLSCSPISGHRSVSWYQQTPGQGLQFLFEYFSETQRNKGNFPGRFSGRQFSNSRSEMNVSTLELGDSALYLCASSLYREGDGELFFGEGSRLTVL.

The chain links TRBV6-1 to TRBJ1-5; the D is unclear. The CDR3 extends over 12 amino acids. Trimming took off 7 bases at V and 0 bases at J, with 4 bases between the two ends. In germline, CDR1 is MNHNS, CDR2 SASEGT. CDR3 bases: TGTGCCAGCATCGGTAGCAATCAGCCCCAGCATTTT. Its protein product is CASIGSNQPQHF.

In regard to this clone: Other DNA sequences in this specimen translate into the identical CDR3. The rearrangement joins TRBV6-5 to TRBJ1-6; D is ambiguous. Deletions cut 6 bases from V and 7 bases from J, with 13 bases between. The CDR3 covers 14 residues. From germline, CDR1 is MNHEY and CDR2 SVGAGI. The chain's CDR3 is CASRPIQINSPLHF. CDR3 coding DNA: TGTGCCAGCAGGCCAATACAAATAAATTCACCCCTCCACTTT.

The V gene is TRBV2, the J gene TRBJ1-2, with D tentatively TRBD1 (6 bases). Germline V CDR1 and CDR2: SNHLY, FYNNEI. This CDR3 has 11 amino acids. V was shortened by 6 bases and J by 4 bases, with 6 bases between the two germline ends. The chain's CDR3 is CASRDSYGYTF. CDR3 in DNA: TGTGCCAGCAGGGACAGCTATGGCTACACCTTC. Full variable domain (outside the CDR3, taken from reference TRBV2 and TRBJ1-2): EPEVTQTPSHQVTQMGQEVILRCVPISNHLYFYWYRQILGQKVEFLVSFYNNEISEKSEIFDDQFSVERPDGSNFTLKIRSTKLEDSAMYFCASRDSYGYTFGSGTRLTVV.

This rearrangement joins TRBV7-9 to TRBJ2-5; no reliable D call. The ends were cut back, 4 bases at V and 11 bases at J, with 17 bases in the middle. CDR3 size: 13 residues. Germline loops: CDR1 SEHNR, CDR2 FQNEAQ (reference sequence). The CDR3 region is CASSSKQNIPQYF. The CDR3 DNA reads as TGTGCCAGCAGCTCCAAACAGAATATACCACAGTACTTC.

The chain has TRBV29-1 and TRBJ2-5; 8 nucleotides match TRBD1. CDR3 length: 15 residues. Germline V gene lookup returns CDR1 SQVTM and CDR2 ANQGSEA. Trimming removed 4 bases from V and 5 bases from J; junction bases left unmatched: 12. The CDR3 protein is CSVVSPNRGMETQYF. CDR3 sequence (DNA): TGCAGCGTTGTTAGCCCTAACAGGGGGATGGAGACCCAGTACTTC.

The chain's CDR3 is CATSRDFGSNREFYEQYF. CDR3 nucleotide sequence: TGTGCCACCAGCAGAGATTTTGGGTCAAACCGGGAGTTCTACGAGCAGTACTTC. The chain carries TRBV15 and TRBJ2-7; TRBD2 might be the D (6 bases). Germline V lookup: CDR1 LNHNV, CDR2 YYDKDF (reference sequence). V was pared by 0 bases and J by 3 bases, with 21 bases between. The CDR3 loop spans 18 amino acids.